Sequencing of this T cell receptor (beta chain) was carried out in a study of shared clonotypes between healthy human individuals. Looking at the study overall: For every donor, three CD4 naive, three CD4 memory, two CD8 naive and one CD8 memory plates were used.

As handled by the study authors: Without quality scores, immunoSEQ junctional reads could not be filtered like full-length reads. TCRdb's table, derived via immunoSEQ multiplex PCR, lists solely in-frame clones and lacks some. That table supplies the V and J calls and clone size; D and trimming were determined from the DNA. The repertoire has around 2,000,000 clones, 95% of them found once; the top ten carry 0.13%. Study conclusions and caveats: In several donors, about 5% of naive CD4 clonotypes appeared in common. Memory subsets generally showed lower estimated richness than naive subsets.

The CDR3 sequence is 13 residues long. Trimming left V 2 bases short and J 2 bases short, with 7 bases between. CDR1 and CDR2 (germline): KGHSH, LQKENI. Worth noting for this clone: Its antigen is not identified. Other DNA sequences in the same sample also yield this CDR3.

The clonotype originates from a young man in good health. The sample taken for sequencing was naive CD4+ T cells sorted from blood. Documented subset: CD45RA+ positively selected. This sequence joins TRBV18 and TRBJ2-7; D is uncertain. CDR3 DNA: TGTGCCAGCTCACCAGATTCTGCCTACGAGCAGTACTTC. It encodes CASSPDSAYEQYF.